These T cell receptor beta chains were read from a single sample in a study of cytomegalovirus exposure and HLA in healthy donors. Using immunoSEQ multiplex PCR, the repertoire was profiled, and TCRdb retains in-frame clones only, with some absent. The sample carries approximately 150,000 clones, 80% recorded once. The sequencing sample was made of PBMCs. All receptors come from a man aged 25-40 years in good health and CMV-seronegative. CDR3s include the opening cysteine and the closing phenylalanine or tryptophan. A D gene is named only where the DNA matches it firmly. A row's size may be missing; if present it is once, few, many or a size class.

D: TRBD1
size: -
V: TRBV27
J: TRBJ2-1
DNA: TGTGCCAGCAGCTTATCCATGGGACAGGGAAGCTACAATGAGCAGTTCTTC
CDR3: CASSLSMGQGSYNEQFF

D: -
size: -
V: TRBV7-2
J: TRBJ1-5
DNA: TGTGCCAGCAGCTTAACACAGATTAGCAATCAGCCCCAGCATTTT
CDR3: CASSLTQISNQPQHF

D: TRBD2
size: -
V: TRBV6-4
J: TRBJ2-2
DNA: TGTGCCAGCAGTACTAGCGGGAGAGGGTCCGGGGAGCTGTTTTTT
CDR3: CASSTSGRGSGELFF

D: TRBD1
size: -
V: TRBV19
J: TRBJ2-3
DNA: TGTGCCAGTAGTTCTTCCCGGGACAGGGGGCTGGATACGCAGTATTTT
CDR3: CASSSSRDRGLDTQYF

D: TRBD1
size: few
V: TRBV7-2
J: TRBJ2-5
DNA: TGTGCCAGCAGCGCGTGGGACAGGGAAAAAGAGACCCAGTACTTC
CDR3: CASSAWDREKETQYF

D: -
size: once
V: TRBV5-6
J: TRBJ2-7
DNA: TGTGCCAGCAGCTTTACGAGCTACGAGCAGTACTTC
CDR3: CASSFTSYEQYF

D: -
size: -
V: TRBV6-6
J: TRBJ2-1
DNA: TGTGCCAGCAGCCCAACTAGCCCCGGGCCCAATGAGCAGTTCTTC
CDR3: CASSPTSPGPNEQFF

D: -
size: -
V: TRBV25-1
J: TRBJ1-5
DNA: TGTGCCAGCAGTTGGGCTCATAGCAATCAGCCCCAGCATTTT
CDR3: CASSWAHSNQPQHF

D: TRBD1
size: -
V: TRBV5-1
J: TRBJ1-4
DNA: TGCGCCAGCAGCCCTCCTACAGGGGACATTAATGAAAAACTGTTTTTT
CDR3: CASSPPTGDINEKLFF

D: TRBD1
size: -
V: TRBV27
J: TRBJ2-7
DNA: TGTGCCAGCAGTTTATCGGGACAGCTCTACGAGCAGTACTTC
CDR3: CASSLSGQLYEQYF

D: -
size: -
V: TRBV28
J: TRBJ2-7
DNA: TGTGCCAGCAGTTTATTCGGCGAGGGCCCTCTCTACGAGCAGTACTTC
CDR3: CASSLFGEGPLYEQYF

D: -
size: -
V: TRBV29-1
J: TRBJ2-1
DNA: TGCAGCGTTGAGGGTGAGGCTGAGCAGTTCTTC
CDR3: CSVEGEAEQFF

D: -
size: -
V: TRBV5-4
J: TRBJ1-1
DNA: TGTGCCAGCAGCTTGGAGATACCCGCGGGGGGAATGAACACTGAAGCTTTCTTT
CDR3: CASSLEIPAGGMNTEAFF

D: -
size: -
V: TRBV9
J: TRBJ2-2
DNA: TGTGCCAGCAGCGTAGATCAGCGGGCGTTCGGTTGGCTGTTTTTT
CDR3: CASSVDQRAFGWLFF

D: -
size: -
V: TRBV5-4
J: TRBJ1-2
DNA: TGTGCCAGCAGCTTCAGGCCGCCCAAACAGGGTCTGGGGGGCTACACCTTC
CDR3: CASSFRPPKQGLGGYTF

D: -
size: -
V: TRBV6-5
J: TRBJ1-2
DNA: TGTGCCAGCAGTTACGCCGGGGCGGGAATCTATGGCTACACCTTC
CDR3: CASSYAGAGIYGYTF

D: TRBD2
size: -
V: TRBV27
J: TRBJ2-3
DNA: TGTGCCAGCAGTTCCCTAGCGGGGGCCAGTCTGGGAGGTACGCAGTATTTT
CDR3: CASSSLAGASLGGTQYF

D: TRBD2
size: -
V: TRBV29-1
J: TRBJ2-6
DNA: TGCAGCGCCGCGGGGGGATCGTCTGGGGCCAACGTCCTGACTTTC
CDR3: CSAAGGSSGANVLTF

D: TRBD1
size: once
V: TRBV28
J: TRBJ2-1
DNA: TGTGCCAGCAGTGGGGACAGTGCTACCTACAATGAGCAGTTCTTC
CDR3: CASSGDSATYNEQFF

D: -
size: -
V: TRBV5-6
J: TRBJ2-7
DNA: TGTGCCAGCAGCGGATCAGGGTTCTCCTACGAGCAGTACTTC
CDR3: CASSGSGFSYEQYF

D: TRBD2
size: -
V: TRBV11-2
J: TRBJ2-5
DNA: TGTGCCAGCAACCACCACGGGACTAGCGGAGGGGGGGAGACCCAGTACTTC
CDR3: CASNHHGTSGGGETQYF

D: -
size: -
V: TRBV7-7
J: TRBJ2-2
DNA: TGTGCCAGCAGCCTGGGCTACACCGGGGAGCTGTTTTTT
CDR3: CASSLGYTGELFF

D: -
size: -
V: TRBV30
J: TRBJ1-1
DNA: TGTGCCTGGAAGGGGTTCACTGAAGCTTTCTTT
CDR3: CAWKGFTEAFF

D: TRBD1
size: few
V: TRBV5-4
J: TRBJ1-3
DNA: TGTGCCAGCAGCTGGGACAGGGATGGAAACACCATATATTTT
CDR3: CASSWDRDGNTIYF

D: TRBD1
size: -
V: TRBV27
J: TRBJ2-7
DNA: TGTGCCAGCAGTTGGGGGACAGGCGCCTACGAGCAGTACTTC
CDR3: CASSWGTGAYEQYF

D: -
size: -
V: TRBV28
J: TRBJ2-7
DNA: TGTGCCAGCAGCCCGAGCGGAACCTACGAGCAGTACTTC
CDR3: CASSPSGTYEQYF

D: -
size: -
V: TRBV11-2
J: TRBJ1-3
DNA: TGTGCCAGCAGCTTGCAGGAAGGCTCTGGAAACACCATATATTTT
CDR3: CASSLQEGSGNTIYF

D: -
size: -
V: TRBV30
J: TRBJ1-1
DNA: TGTGCCTGGAGTCTGAGGGAAAACACTGAAGCTTTCTTT
CDR3: CAWSLRENTEAFF

D: TRBD1
size: -
V: TRBV23-1
J: TRBJ2-3
DNA: TGCGCCAGCAGTCAATGTGGCAGGGGGCAGGATACGCAGTATTTT
CDR3: CASSQCGRGQDTQYF

D: TRBD1
size: -
V: TRBV6-1
J: TRBJ1-5
DNA: TGTGCCAGCAGTACCCAGGGGGGACAGCCCCAGCATTTT
CDR3: CASSTQGGQPQHF

D: -
size: -
V: TRBV6-1
J: TRBJ2-1
DNA: TGTGCCAGCAGTTCGCCTTGGCAGAATGAGCAGTTCTTC
CDR3: CASSSPWQNEQFF

D: TRBD1
size: few
V: TRBV29-1
J: TRBJ2-5
DNA: TGCAGCGGCACAGGGAGGAACCGGGACAGGGGTTTGAGGGAGACCCAGTACTTC
CDR3: CSGTGRNRDRGLRETQYF

D: TRBD1
size: -
V: TRBV10-3
J: TRBJ2-7
DNA: TGTGCCATGGGAGGACAGGGCTCCTACGAGCAGTACTTC
CDR3: CAMGGQGSYEQYF

D: TRBD2
size: -
V: TRBV18
J: TRBJ2-7
DNA: TGTGCCAGCTCACCACCGGGACTAGCGGGCTCCTACGAGCAGTACTTC
CDR3: CASSPPGLAGSYEQYF

D: -
size: few
V: TRBV30
J: TRBJ1-4
DNA: TGTGCCTGGATGGACTTAAATGAAAAACTGTTTTTT
CDR3: CAWMDLNEKLFF

D: -
size: -
V: TRBV29-1
J: TRBJ2-5
DNA: TGCAGCGTTGAAAGGGGGGGGCGAGAGACCCAGTACTTC
CDR3: CSVERGGRETQYF

D: -
size: -
V: TRBV18
J: TRBJ2-7
DNA: TGTGCCAGCTCTTCCGGACAGACCCTAAGGTTC
CDR3: CASSSGQTLRF

D: -
size: -
V: TRBV2
J: TRBJ2-3
DNA: TGTGCCACCTCAGGGGGGTTGACAGATACGCAGTATTTT
CDR3: CATSGGLTDTQYF

D: -
size: -
V: TRBV6-5
J: TRBJ1-1
DNA: TGTGCCAGCGGAGGGAACACTGAAGCTTTCTTT
CDR3: CASGGNTEAFF

D: -
size: -
V: TRBV9
J: TRBJ1-6
DNA: TGTGCCAGCAGCGCAGCCGGGGGGAATTCACCCCTCCACTTT
CDR3: CASSAAGGNSPLHF

D: TRBD2
size: -
V: TRBV14
J: TRBJ2-7
DNA: TGTGCCAGCAGCCTTGGACTAGCGAGCTACGAGCAGTACTTC
CDR3: CASSLGLASYEQYF

D: TRBD2
size: -
V: TRBV11-2
J: TRBJ2-5
DNA: TGTGCCAGCAGCTTAGTAGGGGGACTAGCGGGAGAAGAGACCCAGTACTTC
CDR3: CASSLVGGLAGEETQYF

D: TRBD1
size: -
V: TRBV5-1
J: TRBJ1-6
DNA: TGCGCCAGCAGCCAGGGGGCCTATAATTCACCCCTCCACTTT
CDR3: CASSQGAYNSPLHF

D: TRBD1
size: -
V: TRBV29-1
J: TRBJ1-5
DNA: TGCAGCGTTGCCGCTACGACAGGGAGCAATCAGCCCCAGCATTTT
CDR3: CSVAATTGSNQPQHF

D: -
size: -
V: TRBV7-2
J: TRBJ2-3
DNA: TGTGCCAGCAGCTTACCAGTCAGCACAGATACGCAGTATTTT
CDR3: CASSLPVSTDTQYF

D: -
size: -
V: TRBV28
J: TRBJ2-7
DNA: TGTGCCAGCAGCTCCCACTCGCGGGGATACTCCTACGAGCAGTACTTC
CDR3: CASSSHSRGYSYEQYF

D: TRBD1
size: few
V: TRBV5-1
J: TRBJ1-5
DNA: TGCGCCAGCAGCTTGGAAGGGGGCCTCCTAGGACCCCAGCATTTT
CDR3: CASSLEGGLLGPQHF

D: -
size: -
V: TRBV14
J: TRBJ1-6
DNA: TGTGCCAGCAGCCAGCAGGACAGTCAAAATTCACCCCTCCACTTT
CDR3: CASSQQDSQNSPLHF

D: TRBD1
size: few
V: TRBV5-1
J: TRBJ2-3
DNA: TGCGCCAGCAGCGACGGGACAGCTTCCACAGATACGCAGTATTTT
CDR3: CASSDGTASTDTQYF

D: -
size: -
V: TRBV11-3
J: TRBJ1-1
DNA: TGTGCCAGCAGTCAACCTCGGAGACTGAACACTGAAGCTTTCTTT
CDR3: CASSQPRRLNTEAFF

D: -
size: -
V: TRBV28
J: TRBJ2-5
DNA: TGTGCCAGCAGTTTATATGCCGGGGAGACCCAGTACTTC
CDR3: CASSLYAGETQYF